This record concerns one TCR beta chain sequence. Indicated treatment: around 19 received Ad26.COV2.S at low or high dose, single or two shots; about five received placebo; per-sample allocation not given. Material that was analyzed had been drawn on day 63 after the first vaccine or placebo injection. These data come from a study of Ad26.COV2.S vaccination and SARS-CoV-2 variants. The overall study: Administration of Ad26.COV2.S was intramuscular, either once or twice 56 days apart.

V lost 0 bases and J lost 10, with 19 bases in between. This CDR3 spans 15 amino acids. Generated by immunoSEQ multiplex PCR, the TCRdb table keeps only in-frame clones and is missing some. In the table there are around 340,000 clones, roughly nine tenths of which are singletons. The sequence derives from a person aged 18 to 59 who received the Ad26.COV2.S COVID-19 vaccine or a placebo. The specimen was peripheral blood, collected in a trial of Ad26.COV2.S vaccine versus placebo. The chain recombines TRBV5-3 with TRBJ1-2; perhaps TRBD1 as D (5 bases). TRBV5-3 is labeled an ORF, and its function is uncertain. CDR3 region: CARSLAFRGTPDYTF. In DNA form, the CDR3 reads TGTGCCAGAAGCTTGGCGTTTCGGGGCACTCCTGACTACACCTTC.